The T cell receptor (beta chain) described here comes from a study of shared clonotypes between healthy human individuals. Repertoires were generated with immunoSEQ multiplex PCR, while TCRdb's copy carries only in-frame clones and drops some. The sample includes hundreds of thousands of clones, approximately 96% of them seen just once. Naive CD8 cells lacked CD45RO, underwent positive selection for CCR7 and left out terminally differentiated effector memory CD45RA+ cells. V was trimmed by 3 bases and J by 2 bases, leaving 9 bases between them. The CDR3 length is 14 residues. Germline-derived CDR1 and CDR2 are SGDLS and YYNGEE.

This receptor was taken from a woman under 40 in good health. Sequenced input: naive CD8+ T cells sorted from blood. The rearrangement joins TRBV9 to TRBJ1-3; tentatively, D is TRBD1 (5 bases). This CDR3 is CASSAGGAGNTIYF. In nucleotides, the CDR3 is TGTGCCAGCAGCGCGGGGGGAGCTGGAAACACCATATATTTT.